A selection of T cell receptor beta chains follows, all from one sample in a study of shared clonotypes between healthy human individuals. Method: immunoSEQ multiplex PCR; TCRdb's copy keeps in-frame clones and lacks some. The profile shows 1.5 million to 2.5 million clones, roughly 94% of them singletons. Sequencing input: naive CD8+ T cells sorted from blood. The receptors were sampled from a man aged 18 to 29 in good health. CDR3s include the opening cysteine and the closing phenylalanine or tryptophan. Each record gives: V gene, clone size, D gene, J gene, CDR3 protein, CDR3 DNA. A D gene is named only where the DNA matches it firmly. Clone size is given for some rows only: seen once, a few or many times, or a class if the clone is expanded.

TRBV19	.	.	TRBJ1-1	CASSGIMNTEAFF	TGTGCCAGTAGCGGCATCATGAACACTGAAGCTTTCTTT
TRBV19	once	.	TRBJ2-3	CASRDPYTQYF	TGTGCCAGTCGTGACCCGTATACGCAGTATTTT
TRBV28	.	.	TRBJ2-7	CASSFGRGHYEQYF	TGTGCCAGCAGTTTCGGAAGGGGCCATTACGAGCAGTACTTC
TRBV27	.	.	TRBJ1-4	CASSLEGTPRNEKLFF	TGTGCCAGCAGTTTGGAAGGGACTCCTCGAAATGAAAAACTGTTTTTT
TRBV5-6	.	.	TRBJ1-2	CASSLLDLLGYGYTF	TGTGCCAGCAGCTTGTTGGACTTACTGGGATATGGCTACACCTTC
TRBV13	.	.	TRBJ1-2	CASSSGRGIDGYTF	TGTGCCAGCAGCTCGGGACGGGGGATTGATGGCTACACCTTC
TRBV4-1	.	TRBD1	TRBJ2-7	CASSLTPGQGAYEQYF	TGCGCCAGCAGCTTGACCCCGGGACAGGGGGCTTACGAGCAGTACTTC
TRBV4-1	few	.	TRBJ2-2	CASSHGGANTGELFF	TGCGCCAGCAGCCACGGAGGCGCGAACACCGGGGAGCTGTTTTTT
TRBV6-1	.	.	TRBJ2-7	CASRETGSYEQYF	TGTGCCAGCAGAGAGACAGGATCCTACGAGCAGTACTTC
TRBV19	.	.	TRBJ1-2	CASSLAESGYTF	TGTGCCAGTAGCCTCGCGGAGTCTGGCTACACCTTC
TRBV20-1	.	.	TRBJ2-7	CSARVRGEQYF	TGCAGTGCTAGAGTCCGGGGAGAGCAGTACTTC
TRBV30	.	.	TRBJ1-4	CAWGPRGSEKLFF	TGTGCCTGGGGACCCCGAGGGAGTGAAAAACTGTTTTTT
TRBV9	.	.	TRBJ2-7	CASSVEGGASSYEQYF	TGTGCCAGCAGCGTAGAAGGAGGGGCGAGCTCCTACGAGCAGTACTTC
TRBV10-1	.	TRBD1	TRBJ2-7	CASSRDRGFEGQYF	TGCGCCAGCTCCCGGGACAGGGGATTTGAGGGGCAGTACTTC
TRBV27	.	TRBD1	TRBJ1-2	CASSPGQGGYGYTF	TGTGCCAGCAGCCCAGGACAGGGAGGCTATGGCTACACCTTC
TRBV6-5	.	.	TRBJ1-1	CATSALRPGTEAFF	TGTGCCACTTCAGCACTCCGACCGGGAACTGAAGCTTTCTTT
TRBV6-5	.	.	TRBJ1-5	CASSSASGPNQPQHF	TGTGCCAGCAGTAGTGCTTCGGGGCCGAATCAGCCCCAGCATTTT
TRBV29-1	.	.	TRBJ2-6	CSVPSQSGANVLTF	TGCAGCGTTCCCTCCCAGTCTGGGGCCAACGTCCTGACTTTC